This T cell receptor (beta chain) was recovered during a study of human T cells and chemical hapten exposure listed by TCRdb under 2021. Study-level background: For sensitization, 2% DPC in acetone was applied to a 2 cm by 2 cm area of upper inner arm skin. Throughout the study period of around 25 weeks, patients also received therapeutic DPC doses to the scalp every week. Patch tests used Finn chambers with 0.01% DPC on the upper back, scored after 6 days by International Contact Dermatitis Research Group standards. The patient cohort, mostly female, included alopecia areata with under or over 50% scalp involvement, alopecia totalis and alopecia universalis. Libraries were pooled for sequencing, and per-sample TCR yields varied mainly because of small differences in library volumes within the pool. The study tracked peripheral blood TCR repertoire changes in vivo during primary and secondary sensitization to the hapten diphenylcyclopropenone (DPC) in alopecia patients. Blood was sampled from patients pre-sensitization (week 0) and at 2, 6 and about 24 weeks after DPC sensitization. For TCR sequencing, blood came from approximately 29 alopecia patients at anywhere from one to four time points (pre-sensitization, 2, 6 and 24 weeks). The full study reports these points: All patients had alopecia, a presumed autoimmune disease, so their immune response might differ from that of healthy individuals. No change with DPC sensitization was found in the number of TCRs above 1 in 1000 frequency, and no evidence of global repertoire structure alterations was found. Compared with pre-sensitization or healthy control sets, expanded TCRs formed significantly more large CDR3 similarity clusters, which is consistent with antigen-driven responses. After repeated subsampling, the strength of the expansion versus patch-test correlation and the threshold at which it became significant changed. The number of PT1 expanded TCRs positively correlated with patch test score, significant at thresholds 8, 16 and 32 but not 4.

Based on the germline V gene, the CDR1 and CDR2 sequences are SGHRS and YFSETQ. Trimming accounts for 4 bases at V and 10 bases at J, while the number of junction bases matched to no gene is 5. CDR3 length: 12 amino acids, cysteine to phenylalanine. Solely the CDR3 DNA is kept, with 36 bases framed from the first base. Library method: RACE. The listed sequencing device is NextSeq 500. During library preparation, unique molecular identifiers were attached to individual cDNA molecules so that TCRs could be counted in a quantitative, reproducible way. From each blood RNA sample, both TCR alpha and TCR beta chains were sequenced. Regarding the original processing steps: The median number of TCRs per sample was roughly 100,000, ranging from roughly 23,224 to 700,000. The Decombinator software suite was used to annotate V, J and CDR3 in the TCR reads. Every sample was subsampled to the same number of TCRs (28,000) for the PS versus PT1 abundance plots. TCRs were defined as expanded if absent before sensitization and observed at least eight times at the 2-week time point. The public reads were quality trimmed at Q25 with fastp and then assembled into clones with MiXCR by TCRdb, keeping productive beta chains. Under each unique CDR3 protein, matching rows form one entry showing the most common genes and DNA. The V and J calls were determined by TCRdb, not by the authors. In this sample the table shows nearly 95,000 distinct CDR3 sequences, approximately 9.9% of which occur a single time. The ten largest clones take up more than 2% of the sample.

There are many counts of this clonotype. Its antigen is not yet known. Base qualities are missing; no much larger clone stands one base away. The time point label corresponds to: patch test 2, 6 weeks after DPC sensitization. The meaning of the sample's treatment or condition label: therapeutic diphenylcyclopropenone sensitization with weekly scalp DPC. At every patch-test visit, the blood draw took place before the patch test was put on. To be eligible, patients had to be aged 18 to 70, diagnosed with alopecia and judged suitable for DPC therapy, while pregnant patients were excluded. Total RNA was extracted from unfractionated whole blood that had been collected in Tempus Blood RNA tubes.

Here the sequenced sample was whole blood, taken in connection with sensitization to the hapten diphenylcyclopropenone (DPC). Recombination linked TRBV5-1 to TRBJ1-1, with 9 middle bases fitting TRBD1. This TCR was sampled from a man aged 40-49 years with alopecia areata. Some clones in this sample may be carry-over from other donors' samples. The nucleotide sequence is TGCGCCAGCAGCCGGGACAGGGAGAGAGCTTTCTTT. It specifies CASSRDRERAFF.